The entry that follows covers one T cell receptor beta chain sequence. The antigen remains undetermined. The data were obtained in a study of shared clonotypes between healthy human individuals. This table comes from immunoSEQ multiplex PCR, and its TCRdb copy is limited to in-frame clones, with some not included. The sample consists of 2,500,000 or so clones, roughly 92% of them appearing once. Broader study findings: Naive CD4 clonotype sharing across a few donors was about 5%.

Germline assignment: CDR1 SEHNR and CDR2 FQNEAQ (reference sequence). V gave up 2 bases and J gave up 5 bases, with 6 bases separating them. The CDR3 contains 13 residues. The receptor was derived from a man aged 18 to 29 in good health. Some clones in this sample may be carry-over from other donors' samples. Sequencing was performed on naive CD4+ T cells from PBMCs. Subset of the sample: CD45RA+ positively selected. This sequence joins TRBV7-9 and TRBJ1-4; D is unclear. The CDR3 sequence is CASSLSQNEKLFF. The CDR3 nucleotides read TGTGCCAGCAGCTTATCGCAAAATGAAAAACTGTTTTTT.